This T cell receptor beta chain was found in a study of regulatory T cells in long-lasting Graves disease. General study findings and limits: When disease was persistent, TRBV28, TRBJ1-2 and TRBJ2-5 were the favored segments.

TCR beta libraries were built with iRepertoire HTBI primers and Arm-PCR of CDR3 regions. TCRdb processed the multiplex PCR reads anew with MiXCR; each CDR3 protein has one entry. Found here are 550,000 to 600,000 distinct CDR3 sequences, about 16% of them singletons; the top ten hold about 12%. The V end lost 7 bases, the J end lost 6 bases, and 27 bases lay between the germline ends. The germline V gene encodes CDR1 MNHEY and CDR2 SMNVEV (reference sequence). The CDR3 spans 17 residues. This clonotype was counted at least ten times. Its antigen is unidentified. Time point defined: newly diagnosed GD, antithyroid drugs for less than 3 months. PBMC RNA was the source of the TCR library. These data also featured in a second study, about T cells in Graves' hyperthyroidism and ophthalmopathy.

This sequence was found in a man aged 18 to 29 with Graves disease. The sample consisted of peripheral blood mononuclear cells (PBMCs), taken at new diagnosis, from a patient treated with antithyroid drugs. The chain joins TRBV27 to TRBJ1-2, with D perhaps TRBD1 (6 bases). The CDR3 bases are TGTGCCAGCAAACAAACGACAGGATGGTCCCCCCTGCATGGCTACACCTTC. Translated, it gives CASKQTTGWSPLHGYTF.